This T cell receptor beta chain was captured by sequencing in a study of blood T cell repertoires in COVID-19 (dated by TCRdb to about 2020). The study in broad terms: Samples from collaborators originated in the United States, Italy and Spain and spanned both the acute and convalescent phases of COVID-19. The sample metadata nearly always contained a de-identified subject ID, COVID-19 status, age in years and sex. The prospective study material was composed of cDNA or gDNA derived from T cells, B-cell-depleted T cells, or PBMCs. The repertoires were made available in a free public database intended to serve as a resource for research on the immune response to SARS-CoV-2. Samples came from the ongoing ImmuneRACE study (first 160 participants) plus 1,254 subjects from 6 global collaborators. Subjects who had been exposed to COVID-19, were actively infected with it, or had recovered from it provided the deeply sampled blood TCRbeta repertoires that made up the dataset. HLA class I and class II types, where available, came from metadata supplied by the sample provider rather than from assay-based typing.

TCRbeta CDR3 regions were amplified from genomic DNA by means of the immunoSEQ Assay, a bias-controlled multiplex PCR. As for the original processing: Nucleated cell counts per sample were estimated from amplification of reference gene primers within the assay. To quantify the absolute abundance of each unique TCRbeta CDR3 rearrangement, sequence reads were collapsed and filtered. For each sample, productive Simpson clonality was calculated as the square root of Simpson's diversity index over productive rearrangements. TCRdb limited this immuneACCESS table to in-frame rearrangements with V and J called. A share of clones is missing; checked studies link under half to unresolved V genes, and the rest is unexplained. The V and J calls and clone size come from that table; D and trimming were worked out from the DNA. Here the sample has a few hundred thousand clones; approximately 90% occur a single time. The ten largest account for roughly a tenth of the sample.

In the prospective study, participants were about 18 to 100 years old, resided in approximately 25 geographic areas of the United States, and were enrolled through a virtual design. In the prospective study, participants were assigned to cohorts based on the clinical history participants reported in a screening survey and a study questionnaire. Recovered participants in ImmuneRACE Cohort 3 were defined as having two consecutive negative NP/OP PCR tests, clearance from a healthcare professional, or resolution of symptoms. Mobile phlebotomists in the prospective study collected whole blood, serum and a nasopharyngeal or oropharyngeal swab from every participant. Over an approximately 2-month period, participants in the prospective study had the option of providing additional blood draws and questionnaires. Before DNA extraction, blood samples from the prospective study were shipped at room temperature or frozen.

Study-wide conclusions, independent of this receptor: The amount of clinical and demographic metadata varied by source and participant and was provided uncurated.

About this clone itself: It lacks a known antigen. Base qualities are not provided; no much larger clone lies one nucleotide away.

Relative to germline, V is 5 bases shorter and J is 7 bases shorter, with 18 bases between their ends. The CDR3 covers 14 residues, taking in both the cysteine and the phenylalanine. Solely the CDR3 DNA is kept, with 42 bases framed from the first base. CDR1 and CDR2, per the germline V gene, are SGHTA and FQGTGA. This sequence originates from a woman in her forties or fifties who had recovered from COVID-19. The rearranged chain carries TRBV7-3 and TRBJ2-7; the D gene is possibly TRBD1, with 6 bases matching. Specimen: PBMCs or T cells enriched from blood (not recorded which). The sequenced DNA is TGTGCCAGCAGCCAAACTCCAGGGGTAGGGGAGCAGTACTTC. The resulting protein is CASSQTPGVGEQYF.